The clone carrying this TCR beta chain was recorded many times. This record belongs to a study of T-cell reconstitution after alpha-beta-depleted transplantation in children. Deletions cut 1 base from V and 2 bases from J, with 13 bases between. The CDR3 runs to 15 residues. CDR1 is DFQATT and CDR2 is SNEGSKA in the germline V gene (reference sequence). As it was prepared, the TCRbeta library received unique molecular identifiers. TCRdb analysed the PCR reads with MiXCR anew, one entry per CDR3 protein. The data hold hundreds of thousands of distinct CDR3 sequences, with 16% observed a single time. The rearrangement joins TRBV20-1 to TRBJ2-3, with unresolved D. The sequenced sample was PBMCs from the stem cell graft donor, obtained from the stem cell graft. The sequence came from a human donor who donated a stem cell graft to a child with acute myeloid leukemia. The CDR3 bases are TGCAGTGCTAGAGGTGCCACCCGGGCCACAGATACGCAGTATTTT. It encodes CSARGATRATDTQYF.